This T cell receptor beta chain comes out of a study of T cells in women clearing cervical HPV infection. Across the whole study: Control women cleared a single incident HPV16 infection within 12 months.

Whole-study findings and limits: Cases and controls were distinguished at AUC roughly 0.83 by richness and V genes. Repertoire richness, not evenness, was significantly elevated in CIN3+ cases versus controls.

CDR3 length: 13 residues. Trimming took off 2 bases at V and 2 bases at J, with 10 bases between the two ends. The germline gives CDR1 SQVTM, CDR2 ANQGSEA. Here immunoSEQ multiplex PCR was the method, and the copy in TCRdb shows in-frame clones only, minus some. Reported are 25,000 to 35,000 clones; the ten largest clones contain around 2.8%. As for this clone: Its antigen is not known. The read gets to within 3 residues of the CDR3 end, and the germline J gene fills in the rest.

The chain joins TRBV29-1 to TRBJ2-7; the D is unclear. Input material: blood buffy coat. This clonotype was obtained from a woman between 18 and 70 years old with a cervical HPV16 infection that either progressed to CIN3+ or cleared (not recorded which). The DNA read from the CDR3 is TGCAGCGTTGAATCACCTGACACCTACGAG. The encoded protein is CSVESPDTYE. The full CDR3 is CSVESPDTYEQYF.